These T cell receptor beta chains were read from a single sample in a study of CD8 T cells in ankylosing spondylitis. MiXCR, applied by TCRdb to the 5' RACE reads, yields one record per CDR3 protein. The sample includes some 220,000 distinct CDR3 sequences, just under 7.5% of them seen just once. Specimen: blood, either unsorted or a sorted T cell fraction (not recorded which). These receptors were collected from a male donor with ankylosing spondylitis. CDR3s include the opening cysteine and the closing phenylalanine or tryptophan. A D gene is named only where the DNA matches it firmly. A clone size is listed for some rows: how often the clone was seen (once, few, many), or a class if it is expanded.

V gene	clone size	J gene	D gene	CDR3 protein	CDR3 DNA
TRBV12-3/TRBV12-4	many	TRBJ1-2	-	CASSPYADGYTF	TGTGCCAGCAGTCCCTACGCGGATGGCTACACCTTC
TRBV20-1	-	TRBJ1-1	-	CSAREGGVVTEAFF	TGCAGTGCTAGAGAGGGGGGAGTTGTGACTGAAGCTTTCTTT
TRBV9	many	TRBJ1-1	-	CASSAGGSLTEAFF	TGTGCCAGCAGCGCCGGGGGAAGTTTGACTGAAGCTTTCTTT
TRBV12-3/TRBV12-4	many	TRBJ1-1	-	CASSLGGGHAFF	TGTGCCAGCAGTTTAGGGGGGGGCCATGCTTTCTTT
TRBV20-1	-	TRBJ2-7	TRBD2	CSARSSGGRYEQYF	TGCAGTGCTAGATCCAGCGGGGGGCGATACGAGCAGTACTTC
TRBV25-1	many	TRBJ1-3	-	CASSENRNTIYF	TGTGCCAGCAGTGAAAACCGAAACACCATATATTTT
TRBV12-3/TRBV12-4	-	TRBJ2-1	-	CASSFEQGPYNEQFF	TGTGCCAGCAGTTTTGAACAGGGACCCTACAATGAGCAGTTCTTC
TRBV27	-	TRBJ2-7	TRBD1	CASSIGTGGIDEQYF	TGTGCCAGCAGTATAGGGACAGGGGGAATCGACGAGCAGTACTTC
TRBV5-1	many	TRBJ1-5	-	CASSLAAGSNQPQHF	TGCGCCAGCAGCTTGGCCGCAGGGAGCAATCAGCCCCAGCATTTT
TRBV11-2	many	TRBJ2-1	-	CASSLVSGSNEQFF	TGTGCCAGCAGCTTAGTTAGCGGCTCCAATGAGCAGTTCTTC
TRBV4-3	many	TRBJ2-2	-	CASSQPTDANTGELFF	TGCGCCAGCAGCCAGCCGACGGACGCGAACACCGGGGAGCTGTTTTTT
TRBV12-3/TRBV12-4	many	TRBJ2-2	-	CASSAGAPGELFF	TGTGCCAGCAGTGCAGGGGCCCCCGGGGAGCTGTTTTTT
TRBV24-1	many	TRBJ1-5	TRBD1	CATSDDRGGGNQPQHF	TGTGCCACCAGTGATGACAGGGGCGGAGGCAATCAGCCCCAGCATTTT
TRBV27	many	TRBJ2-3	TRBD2	CASSPPGLAGPSTDTQYF	TGTGCCAGCAGTCCCCCGGGACTAGCGGGACCTAGCACAGATACGCAGTATTTT
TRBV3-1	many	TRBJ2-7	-	CASSQGTHYEQYF	TGTGCCAGCAGCCAAGGGACTCACTACGAGCAGTACTTC
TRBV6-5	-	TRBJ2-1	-	CASSYSDDEQFF	TGTGCCAGCAGTTACTCGGATGATGAGCAGTTCTTC
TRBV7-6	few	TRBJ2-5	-	CASSLGSQGRETQYF	TGTGCCAGCAGCTTAGGGAGTCAGGGGCGGGAGACCCAGTACTTC
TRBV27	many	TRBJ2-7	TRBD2	CASNQGLAGVSNEQYF	TGTGCCAGCAACCAGGGACTAGCGGGAGTTTCAAACGAGCAGTACTTC
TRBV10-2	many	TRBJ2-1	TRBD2	CASIGTSGRAVYNEQFF	TGCGCCAGCATCGGGACTAGCGGGAGGGCCGTATACAATGAGCAGTTCTTC
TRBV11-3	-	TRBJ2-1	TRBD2	CASSRSGGPYNEQFF	TGTGCCAGCAGCCGTAGCGGGGGGCCCTACAATGAGCAGTTCTTC
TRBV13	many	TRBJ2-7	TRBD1	CASSTRQGGHEQYF	TGTGCCAGCAGCACTCGACAGGGGGGGCACGAGCAGTACTTC
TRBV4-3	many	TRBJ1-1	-	CASSQERLRGTEAFF	TGCGCCAGCAGCCAAGAGCGGCTGCGCGGCACTGAAGCTTTCTTT
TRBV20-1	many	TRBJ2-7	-	CSARTLQGTPYEQYF	TGCAGTGCTAGAACCCTCCAGGGGACCCCTTACGAGCAGTACTTC
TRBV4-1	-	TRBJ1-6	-	CASSLEAPLDSPLHF	TGCGCCAGCAGCCTAGAAGCTCCTCTGGATTCACCCCTCCACTTT
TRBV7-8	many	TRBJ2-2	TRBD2	CASSYPGLVGGELFF	TGTGCCAGCAGCTATCCGGGACTAGTTGGCGGGGAGCTGTTTTTT
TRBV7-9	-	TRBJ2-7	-	CASSRTGNFYEQYF	TGTGCCAGCAGCCGGACTGGGAATTTCTACGAGCAGTACTTC
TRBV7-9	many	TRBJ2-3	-	CASSTGGDTQYF	TGTGCCAGCAGCACCGGTGGGGATACGCAGTATTTT
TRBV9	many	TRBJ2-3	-	CASSAGGSTDTQYF	TGTGCCAGCAGCGCCGGGGGTTCGACAGATACGCAGTATTTT
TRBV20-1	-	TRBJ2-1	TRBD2	CSATGGVARTTNEQFF	TGCAGTGCCACCGGGGGGGTTGCCCGAACAACCAATGAGCAGTTCTTC
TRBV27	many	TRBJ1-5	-	CASSPGVNDQPQHF	TGTGCCAGCAGTCCCGGGGTCAACGATCAGCCCCAGCATTTT
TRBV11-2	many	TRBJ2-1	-	CASSLDFNEQFF	TGTGCCAGCAGCTTGGACTTCAATGAGCAGTTCTTC
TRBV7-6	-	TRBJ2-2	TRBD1	CASSLTGGTGELFF	TGTGCCAGCAGCTTAACAGGGGGCACCGGGGAGCTGTTTTTT
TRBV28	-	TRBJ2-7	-	CASSLSGQYEQYF	TGTGCCAGCAGTTTATCCGGACAATACGAGCAGTACTTC
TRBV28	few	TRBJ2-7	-	CASSLRQVLREQYF	TGTGCCAGCAGTTTAAGGCAGGTCCTCAGGGAGCAGTACTTC
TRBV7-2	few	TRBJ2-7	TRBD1	CASSLVRKGAFYEQYF	TGTGCCAGCAGCTTAGTTCGAAAGGGGGCTTTCTACGAGCAGTACTTC
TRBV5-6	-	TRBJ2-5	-	CASSLRDARRAQYF	TGTGCCAGCAGCTTGCGGGACGCACGTCGGGCCCAGTACTTC
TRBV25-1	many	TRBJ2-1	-	CASSESGEQFF	TGTGCCAGCAGTGAGTCCGGTGAGCAGTTCTTC